Described below is a single T cell receptor beta chain sequence and its context. This sample is part of a study of blood T cell repertoires in COVID-19. Study-wide context: Italy, Spain and the United States were the sources of the convalescent and acute COVID-19 samples. T cells, B-cell-depleted T cells, or PBMCs provided the cDNA or gDNA that served as material.

Authors' methods: Amplification from reference gene primers served as the basis for estimated nucleated cell counts. Generated by immunoSEQ multiplex PCR, the TCRdb table keeps only in-frame clones and is missing some. V, J and clone size reflect that table, while D and trimming were determined from the DNA. The sample holds approximately 190,000 clones, roughly four fifths seen once. V dropped 4 bases and J dropped 8 bases, with 8 bases sitting between them. CDR1 is SEHNR, CDR2 FQNEAQ, per germline (reference sequence). This CDR3 is built from 12 residues. Specimen: peripheral blood. The sequence came from a woman aged 40-49 years with acute or convalescent COVID-19. This chain connects TRBV7-9 to TRBJ2-2, with TRBD1 as a possible D gene (6 bases). The CDR3 DNA sequence: TGTGCCAGCAGCTCGAGGGGGGGGGAGCTGTTTTTT. Protein sequence: CASSSRGGELFF.